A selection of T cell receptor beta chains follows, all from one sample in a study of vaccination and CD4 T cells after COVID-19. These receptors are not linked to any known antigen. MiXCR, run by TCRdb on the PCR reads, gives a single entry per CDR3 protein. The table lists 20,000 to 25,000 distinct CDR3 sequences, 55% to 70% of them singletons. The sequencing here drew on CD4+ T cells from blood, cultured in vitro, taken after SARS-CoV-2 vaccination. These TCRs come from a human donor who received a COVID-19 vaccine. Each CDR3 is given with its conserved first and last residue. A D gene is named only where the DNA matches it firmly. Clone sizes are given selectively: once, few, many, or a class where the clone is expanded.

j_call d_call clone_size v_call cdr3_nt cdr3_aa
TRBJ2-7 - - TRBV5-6 TGTGCCAGCAGCTTGGGGACAGTCTCCTACGAGCAGTACTTC CASSLGTVSYEQYF
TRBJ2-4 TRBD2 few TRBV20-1 TGCAGTGCTACAAGGGGAGGCGGGGGGCCAGCCAAAAACATTCAGTACTTC CSATRGGGGPAKNIQYF
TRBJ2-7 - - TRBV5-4 TGTGCCAGCAACTACGAACAGGTTTCCGAGCAGTACTTC CASNYEQVSEQYF
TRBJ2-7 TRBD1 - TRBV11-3 TGTGCCAGCAGCTTAGGGGGACAGGGCTACGAGCAGTACTTC CASSLGGQGYEQYF
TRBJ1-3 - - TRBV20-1 TGCAGTCACAGGACCAACTCTGGAAACACCATATATTTT CSHRTNSGNTIYF
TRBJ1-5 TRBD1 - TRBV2 TGTGCCAGCAACAGGGGACAGAGCAATCAGCCCCAGCATTTT CASNRGQSNQPQHF
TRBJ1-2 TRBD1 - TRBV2 TGTGCCAGCAGGCCCCGGGACAGGGGAAGTGGCTACACCTTC CASRPRDRGSGYTF
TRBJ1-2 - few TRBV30 TGTGCCTGGAGTTATAGCTACGGCTACACCTTC CAWSYSYGYTF
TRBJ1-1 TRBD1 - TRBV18 TGTGCCAGCTCACCCGGACAGGGGACGGGCACTGAAGCTTTCTTT CASSPGQGTGTEAFF
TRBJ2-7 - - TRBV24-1 TGTGCCACCAGTGATTCTCCAGTACAGGGACTCTACGAGCAGTACTTC CATSDSPVQGLYEQYF
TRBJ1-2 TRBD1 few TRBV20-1 TGCAGTGCTAGACTGGGACAGGGTTATGGCTACACCTTC CSARLGQGYGYTF
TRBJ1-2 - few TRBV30 TGTGCCTGGAGTGTACTGTATCCGGGGGTCTATGGCTACACCTTC CAWSVLYPGVYGYTF
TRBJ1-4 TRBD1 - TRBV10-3 TGTGCCATCAGTGAGTCGCCCCCGCAGGGGGCTAATGAAAAACTGTTTTTT CAISESPPQGANEKLFF
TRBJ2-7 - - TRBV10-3 TGTGCCATCAGTGAGTCGAGGCAGGGTACGCACGAGCAGTACTTC CAISESRQGTHEQYF
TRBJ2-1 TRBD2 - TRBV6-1 TGTGCCAGCAGTCGTAGCGGGGGGTCTAGCTCCTACAATGAGCAGTTCTTC CASSRSGGSSSYNEQFF
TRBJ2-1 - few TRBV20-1 TGCAGTGCTAGAGACCGGACAGCGGCGGCCTATGAGCAGTTCTTC CSARDRTAAAYEQFF
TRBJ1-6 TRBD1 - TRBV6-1 TGTGCCACCGGGCGCGACAGGGGATATAATTCACCCCTCCACTTT CATGRDRGYNSPLHF
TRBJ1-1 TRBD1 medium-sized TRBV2 TGTGCCAGCAGGTACAGGGGGGGAGACACTGAAGCTTTCTTT CASRYRGGDTEAFF
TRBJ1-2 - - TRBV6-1 TGTGCCAGCAGTACCGGGAGAGCCTATGGCTACACCTTC CASSTGRAYGYTF
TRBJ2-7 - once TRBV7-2 TGTGCCAGCAGCCCTTACAGGGACCACTACGAGCAGTACTTC CASSPYRDHYEQYF
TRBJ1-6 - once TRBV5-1 TGCGCCAGCAGCTTGGACGGGCGCGGGGATTCACCCCTCCACTTT CASSLDGRGDSPLHF
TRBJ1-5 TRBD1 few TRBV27 TGTGCCAGCAGCCGATCCGGGACAGGGGGTAAGACTTCGTTGAATAGCAATCAGCCCCAGCATTTT CASSRSGTGGKTSLNSNQPQHF
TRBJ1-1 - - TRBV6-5 TGTGCCAGCAGTTACGGGACGAACACTGAAGCTTTCTTT CASSYGTNTEAFF
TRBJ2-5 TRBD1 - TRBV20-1 TGCAGTGCCGCCGCTGGCAGGGGGCGCTGGGTGGGGGAGACCCAGTACTTC CSAAAGRGRWVGETQYF
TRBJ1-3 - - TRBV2 TGTGCCAGCAGACTCGACAGGCGCTCTGGAAACACCATATATTTT CASRLDRRSGNTIYF
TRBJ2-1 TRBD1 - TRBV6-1 TGTGCCAGCAGTCCGGACAGGAACAATGAGCAGTTCTTC CASSPDRNNEQFF
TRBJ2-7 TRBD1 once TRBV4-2 TGTGCCAGCAGCCAAATCCGTGACAGGGTGGTCCCCCACGAGCAGTACTTC CASSQIRDRVVPHEQYF
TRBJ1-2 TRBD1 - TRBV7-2 TGTGCCAGCAGCTTAGCGCAGGGGGCGAACTATGGCTACACCTTC CASSLAQGANYGYTF
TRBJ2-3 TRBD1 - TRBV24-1 TGTGCCACCAGTGAGGAGACAGGGCGAGGCTCAGATACGCAGTATTTT CATSEETGRGSDTQYF
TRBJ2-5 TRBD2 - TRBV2 TGTGCCAGCAGTGCGTATAGCGGGGGGGCTCAAGAGACCCAGTACTTC CASSAYSGGAQETQYF
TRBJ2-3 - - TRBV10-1 TGCGCCAGCAAGGGAGGTAGCACAGATACGCAGTATTTT CASKGGSTDTQYF
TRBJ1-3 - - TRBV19 TGTGCCAGTAGTATAGCCCTTGCCTTAAGGACTGGAAACACCATATATTTT CASSIALALRTGNTIYF
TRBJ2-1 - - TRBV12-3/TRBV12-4 TGTGCCAGCCTCCGAACAGGGGGGGATGAGCAGTTCTTC CASLRTGGDEQFF
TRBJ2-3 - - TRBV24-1 TGTGCCACCAGTGAGGCAAAGACAGGTTATGGCGCAGATACGCAGTATTTT CATSEAKTGYGADTQYF
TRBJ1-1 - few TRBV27 TGTGCCAGCAGTGTTCCGGGACTAAACACTGAAGCTTTCTTT CASSVPGLNTEAFF
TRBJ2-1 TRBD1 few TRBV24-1 TGTGCCACCAGTGACCCTCCCGGGACAGGGAAAGGTGAGCAGTTCTTC CATSDPPGTGKGEQFF
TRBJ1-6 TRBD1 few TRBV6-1 TGTGCCAGCAGCAAGGACAGGGGGGCACCCCTCCACTTT CASSKDRGAPLHF
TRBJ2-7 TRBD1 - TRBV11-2 TGTGCCAGCAGCCCGAGGACCGCGACAGGGTTGGGCGAGCAGTACTTC CASSPRTATGLGEQYF
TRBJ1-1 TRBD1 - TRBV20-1 TGCAGTGCTAGAGGACAGGGGGGGAACACTGAAGCTTTCTTT CSARGQGGNTEAFF
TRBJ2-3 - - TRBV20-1 TGCAGTGCTAGGCTTCCGGGACATGGAGAACATACGCAGTATTTT CSARLPGHGEHTQYF
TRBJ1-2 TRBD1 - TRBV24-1 TGTGCCACCAGTGATTTCTCCGGCAGGGGGCGAGATGGCTACACCTTC CATSDFSGRGRDGYTF
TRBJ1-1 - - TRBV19 TGTGCCAGTAGTATGGACCACTCGGAGGCTTTCTTT CASSMDHSEAFF
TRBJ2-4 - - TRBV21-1 TGTGCCTCCCGGGCTGTCAGGAACAAAAACATTCAGTACTTC CASRAVRNKNIQYF
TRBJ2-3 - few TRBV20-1 TGCAGTGCTACACGACAGGGCACAGATACGCAGTATTTT CSATRQGTDTQYF
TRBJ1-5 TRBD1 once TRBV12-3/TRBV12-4 TGTGCCAGCAGTCTGCCAGGGGGTTCCAATCAGCCCCAGCATTTT CASSLPGGSNQPQHF
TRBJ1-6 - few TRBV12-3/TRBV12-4 TGTGCCAGCAGTTTTGGTAGTAAAGCGGTCTATAATTCACCCCTCCACTTT CASSFGSKAVYNSPLHF
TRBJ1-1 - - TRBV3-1 TGTGCCAGCAGCCAAGGAGCGGGGAACACTGAAGCTTTCTTT CASSQGAGNTEAFF
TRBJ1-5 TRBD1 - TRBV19 TGTGCCAGTAGTATCACAGGACAGGGTAATCAGCCCCAGCATTTT CASSITGQGNQPQHF
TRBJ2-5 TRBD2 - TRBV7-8 TGTGCCAGCAGCTTAGCGGGAGCGGGGGCCGGGGAGACCCAGTACTTC CASSLAGAGAGETQYF
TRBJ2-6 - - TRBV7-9 TGTGCCAGCAGTCCGACGGGGGGACAGCTCAACTCTGGGGCCAACGTCCTGACTTTC CASSPTGGQLNSGANVLTF
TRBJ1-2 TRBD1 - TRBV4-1 TGCGCCAGCAGCCTGAGCTGGGACAGCCCCTATGGCTACACCTTC CASSLSWDSPYGYTF
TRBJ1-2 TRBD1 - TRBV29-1 TGCAGTGTTCAGGGGGGAGACATTCCAATATTCTATGGCTACACCTTC CSVQGGDIPIFYGYTF
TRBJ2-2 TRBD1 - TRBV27 TGTGCCAGCAGTGTACAGGGGACCGCGAACACCGGGGAGCTGTTTTTT CASSVQGTANTGELFF
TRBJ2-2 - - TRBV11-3 TGTGCCAGCAGCTTATTTGCTGGCGGGGAGCTGTTTTTT CASSLFAGGELFF
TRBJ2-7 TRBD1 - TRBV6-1 TGTGCCAGCAGGACGGGACAGGGGAACGAGCAGTACTTC CASRTGQGNEQYF
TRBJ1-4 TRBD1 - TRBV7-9 TGTGCCAGCAGCCGACAGGGAAATGAAAAACTGTTTTTT CASSRQGNEKLFF
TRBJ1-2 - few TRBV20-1 TGCAGTGCTAGACCCCAGACTGAGCACCGCCGAGGCTACACCTTC CSARPQTEHRRGYTF
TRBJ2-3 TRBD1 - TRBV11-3 TGTGCCAGCCGCAACAGGGGAGATTTCACAGATACGCAGTATTTT CASRNRGDFTDTQYF
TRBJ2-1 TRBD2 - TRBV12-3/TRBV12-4 TGTGCCAGCACCCTCTTCTTCGGGGGGGCAAATGAGCAGTTCTTC CASTLFFGGANEQFF